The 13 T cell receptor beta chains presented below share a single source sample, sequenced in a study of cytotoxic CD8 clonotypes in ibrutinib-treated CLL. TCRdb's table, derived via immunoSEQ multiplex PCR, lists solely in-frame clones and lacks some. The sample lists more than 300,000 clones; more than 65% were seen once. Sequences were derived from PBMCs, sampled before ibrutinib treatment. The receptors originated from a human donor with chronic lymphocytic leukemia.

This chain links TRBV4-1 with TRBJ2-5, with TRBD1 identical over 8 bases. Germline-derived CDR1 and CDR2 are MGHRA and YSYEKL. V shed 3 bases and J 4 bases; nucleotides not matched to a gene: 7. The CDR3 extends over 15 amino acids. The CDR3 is CASSHPQGAGETQYF. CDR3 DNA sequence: TGCGCCAGCAGCCACCCCCAGGGGGCCGGAGAGACCCAGTACTTC.

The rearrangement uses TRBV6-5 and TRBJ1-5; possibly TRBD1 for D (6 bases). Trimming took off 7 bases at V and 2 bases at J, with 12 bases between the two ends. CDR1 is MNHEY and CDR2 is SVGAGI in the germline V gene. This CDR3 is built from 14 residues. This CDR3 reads CASINRQGNQPQHF. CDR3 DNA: TGTGCCAGCATCAACCGACAGGGCAATCAGCCCCAGCATTTT.

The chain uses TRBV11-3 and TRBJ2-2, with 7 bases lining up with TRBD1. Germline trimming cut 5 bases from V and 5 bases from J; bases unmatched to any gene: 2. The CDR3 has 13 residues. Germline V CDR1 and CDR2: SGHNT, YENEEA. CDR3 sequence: CASSQGVTGELFF. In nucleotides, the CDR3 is TGTGCCAGCAGCCAGGGGGTTACCGGGGAGCTGTTTTTT.

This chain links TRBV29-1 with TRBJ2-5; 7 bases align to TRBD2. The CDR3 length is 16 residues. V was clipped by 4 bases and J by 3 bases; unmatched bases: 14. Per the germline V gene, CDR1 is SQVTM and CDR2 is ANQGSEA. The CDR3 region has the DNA TGCAGCGTTGGCGGACGGCGCGGGAGTACGGAAGAGACCCAGTACTTC. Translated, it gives CSVGGRRGSTEETQYF. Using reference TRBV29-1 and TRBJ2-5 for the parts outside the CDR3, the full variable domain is SAVISQKPSRDICQRGTSLTIQCQVDSQVTMMFWYRQQPGQSLTLIATANQGSEATYESGFVIDKFPISRPNLTFSTLTVSNMSPEDSSIYLCSVGGRRGSTEETQYFGPGTRLLVL.

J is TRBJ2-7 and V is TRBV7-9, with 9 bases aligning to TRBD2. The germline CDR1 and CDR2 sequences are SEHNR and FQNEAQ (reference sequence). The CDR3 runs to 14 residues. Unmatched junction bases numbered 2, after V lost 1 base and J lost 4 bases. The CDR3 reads CASSLGGRVYEQYF. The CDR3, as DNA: TGTGCCAGCAGCTTAGGCGGGAGGGTGTACGAGCAGTACTTC. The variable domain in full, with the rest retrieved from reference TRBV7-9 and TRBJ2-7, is DTGVSQNPRHKITKRGQNVTFRCDPISEHNRLYWYRQTLGQGPEFLTYFQNEAQLEKSRLLSDRFSAERPKGSFSTLEIQRTEQGDSAMYLCASSLGGRVYEQYFGPGTRLTVT.

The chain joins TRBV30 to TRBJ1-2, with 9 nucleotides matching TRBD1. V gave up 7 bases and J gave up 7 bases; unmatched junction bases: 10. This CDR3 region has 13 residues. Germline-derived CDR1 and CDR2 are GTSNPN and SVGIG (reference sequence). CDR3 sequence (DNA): TGTGCCTCAGACAGGGGGATGGGGACTGGCTACACCTTC. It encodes CASDRGMGTGYTF.

The CDR3 DNA follows: TGTGCCAGCAGCGTAGGTAGCTTGACCTACGAGCAGTACTTC. It translates to CASSVGSLTYEQYF. The chain combines TRBV9 with TRBJ2-7; D is ambiguous. The CDR3 length is 14 residues. V was trimmed by 0 bases and J by 2 bases, leaving 9 bases between them. From germline, CDR1 is SGDLS and CDR2 YYNGEE.

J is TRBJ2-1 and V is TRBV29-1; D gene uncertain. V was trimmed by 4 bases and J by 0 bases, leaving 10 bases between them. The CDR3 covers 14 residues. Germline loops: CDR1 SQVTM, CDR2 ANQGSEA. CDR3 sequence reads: CSVVFGSSYNEQFF. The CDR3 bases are TGCAGCGTTGTTTTCGGGTCCTCCTACAATGAGCAGTTCTTC.

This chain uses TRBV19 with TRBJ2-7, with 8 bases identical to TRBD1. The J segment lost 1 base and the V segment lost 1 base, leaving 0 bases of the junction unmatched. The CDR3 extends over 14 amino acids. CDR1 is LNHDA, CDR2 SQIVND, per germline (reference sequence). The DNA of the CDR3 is TGTGCCAGTAGTATAGGACAGGGGTCCTACGAGCAGTACTTC. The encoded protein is CASSIGQGSYEQYF.

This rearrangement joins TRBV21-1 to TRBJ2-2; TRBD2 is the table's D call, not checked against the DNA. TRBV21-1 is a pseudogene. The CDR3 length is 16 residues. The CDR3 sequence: CASSKVDSPNTGELFF. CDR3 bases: TGTGCCAGCAGCAAGGTGGACTCCCCGAACACCGGGGAGCTGTTTTTT.

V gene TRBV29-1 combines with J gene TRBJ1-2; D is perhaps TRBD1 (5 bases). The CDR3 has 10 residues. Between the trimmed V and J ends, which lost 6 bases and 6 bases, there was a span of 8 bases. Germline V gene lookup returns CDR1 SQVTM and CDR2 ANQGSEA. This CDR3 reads CSVLQDGYTF. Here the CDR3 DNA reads TGCAGCGTCCTACAGGATGGCTACACCTTC.

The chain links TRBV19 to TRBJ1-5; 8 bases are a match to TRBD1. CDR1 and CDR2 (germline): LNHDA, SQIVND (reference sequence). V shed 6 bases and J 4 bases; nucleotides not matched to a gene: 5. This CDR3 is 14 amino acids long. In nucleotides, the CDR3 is TGTGCCAGTAGCGGGACAGGCGGGAATCAGCCCCAGCATTTT. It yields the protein CASSGTGGNQPQHF.

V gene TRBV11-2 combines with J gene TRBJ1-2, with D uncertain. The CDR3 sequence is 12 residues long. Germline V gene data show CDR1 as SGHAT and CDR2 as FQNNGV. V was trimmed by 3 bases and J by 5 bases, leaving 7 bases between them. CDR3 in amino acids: CASSFQPYGYTF. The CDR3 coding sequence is TGTGCCAGCAGCTTTCAACCTTATGGCTACACCTTC.